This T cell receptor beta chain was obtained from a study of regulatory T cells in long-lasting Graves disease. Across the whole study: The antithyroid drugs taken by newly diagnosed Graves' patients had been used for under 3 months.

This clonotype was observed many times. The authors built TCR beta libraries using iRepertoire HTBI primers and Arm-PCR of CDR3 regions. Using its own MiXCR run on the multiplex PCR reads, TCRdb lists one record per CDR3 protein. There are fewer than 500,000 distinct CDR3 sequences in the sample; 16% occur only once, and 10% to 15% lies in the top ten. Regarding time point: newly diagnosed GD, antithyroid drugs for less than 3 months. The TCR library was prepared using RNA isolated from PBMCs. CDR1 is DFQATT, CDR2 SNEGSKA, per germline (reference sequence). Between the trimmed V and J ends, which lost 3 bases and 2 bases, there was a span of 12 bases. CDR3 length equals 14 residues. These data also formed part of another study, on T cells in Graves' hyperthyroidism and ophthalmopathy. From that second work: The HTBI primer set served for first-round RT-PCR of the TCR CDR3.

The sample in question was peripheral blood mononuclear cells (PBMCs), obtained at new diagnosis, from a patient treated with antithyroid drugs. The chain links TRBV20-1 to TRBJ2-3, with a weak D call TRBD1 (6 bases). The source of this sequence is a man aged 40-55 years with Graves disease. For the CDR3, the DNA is TGCAGTGCTAGCTCCGGGACAAACACAGATACGCAGTATTTT. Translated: CSASSGTNTDTQYF.